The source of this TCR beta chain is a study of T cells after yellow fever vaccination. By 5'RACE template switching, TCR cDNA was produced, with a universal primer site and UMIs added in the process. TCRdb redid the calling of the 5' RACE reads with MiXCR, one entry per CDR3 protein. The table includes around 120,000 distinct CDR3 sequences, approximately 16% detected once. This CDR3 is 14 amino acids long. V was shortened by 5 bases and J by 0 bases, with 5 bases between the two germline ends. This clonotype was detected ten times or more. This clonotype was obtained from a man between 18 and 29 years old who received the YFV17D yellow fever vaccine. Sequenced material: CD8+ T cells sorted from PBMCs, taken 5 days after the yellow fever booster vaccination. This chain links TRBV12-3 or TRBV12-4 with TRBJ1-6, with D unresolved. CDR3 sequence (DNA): TGTGCCAGCAGTGCAGTCTCCTATAATTCACCCCTCCACTTT. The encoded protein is CASSAVSYNSPLHF.